This is a list of T cell receptor beta chains from one sample in a study of T cells in localized non-small cell lung cancer. Profiling relied on immunoSEQ multiplex PCR, and the TCRdb table lists in-frame clones only, not all of them. In the table there are 53,000 or so clones, around four fifths of which are singletons. The sequences come from peripheral blood mononuclear cells, collected before any cancer treatment. The source is a man between 35 and 75 years old with stage III lung adenocarcinoma. Each CDR3 is given with its conserved first and last residue. Each record gives: clone size, V gene, J gene, D gene, CDR3 protein, CDR3 DNA. A D gene is named only where the DNA matches it firmly. The size of a clone is reported for some rows only, either as once, few or many, or as a class for expanded clones.

>-|TRBV30|TRBJ2-5|-
CAWTSRASGETQYF
TGTGCCTGGACCTCCCGGGCCTCTGGGGAGACCCAGTACTTC
>-|TRBV4-2|TRBJ2-7|TRBD1
CASSQGQGTTYEQYF
TGTGCCAGCAGCCAGGGACAGGGGACAACCTACGAGCAGTACTTC
>-|TRBV19|TRBJ2-1|-
CASSMDRSSYNEQFF
TGTGCCAGTAGTATGGATCGGAGCTCCTACAATGAGCAGTTCTTC
>once|TRBV11-3|TRBJ1-5|-
CATPGEGFDSNQPQHF
TGTGCCACCCCAGGGGAAGGATTTGATAGCAATCAGCCCCAGCATTTT
>-|TRBV7-6|TRBJ2-2|-
CASSLAVRENTGELFF
TGTGCCAGCAGCTTAGCCGTCAGGGAGAACACCGGGGAGCTGTTTTTT
>-|TRBV6-6|TRBJ2-5|-
CASSPRQGQETQYF
TGTGCCAGCAGCCCGCGGCAGGGGCAAGAGACCCAGTACTTC
>-|TRBV2|TRBJ2-2|-
CASTGLAYGGELFF
TGTGCCAGCACTGGCCTGGCGTACGGCGGGGAGCTGTTTTTT
>once|TRBV7-9|TRBJ2-1|-
CASSQDYNEQFF
TGTGCCAGCAGCCAGGACTACAATGAGCAGTTCTTC
>-|TRBV6-5|TRBJ2-3|-
CASSYSGLSTDTQYF
TGTGCCAGCAGTTACAGTGGTTTGAGCACAGATACGCAGTATTTT
>-|TRBV29-1|TRBJ2-1|TRBD2
CSVARVGGVDNEQFF
TGCAGCGTTGCGAGGGTCGGGGGGGTCGATAATGAGCAGTTCTTC
>-|TRBV19|TRBJ2-2|-
CASSIGRPTTGELFF
TGTGCCAGTAGTATTGGACGGCCTACGACCGGGGAGCTGTTTTTT
>-|TRBV2|TRBJ2-6|-
CASSPESSGANVLTF
TGTGCCAGCAGTCCAGAGAGCTCTGGGGCCAACGTCCTGACTTTC
>-|TRBV2|TRBJ1-1|-
CASKTDMNTEAFF
TGTGCCAGCAAGACGGATATGAACACTGAAGCTTTCTTT
>-|TRBV12-5|TRBJ1-5|-
CASGQSPDWGNQPQHF
TGTGCTAGTGGCCAAAGCCCCGACTGGGGAAATCAGCCCCAGCATTTT
>-|TRBV28|TRBJ1-3|-
CASSTRRDIQRGGGGNTIYF
TGTGCCAGCAGTACGCGCCGGGACATACAGCGCGGGGGTGGCGGAAACACCATATATTTT
>-|TRBV4-1|TRBJ2-4|-
CATAGTSEDIQYF
TGCGCCACCGCGGGGACAAGTGAAGACATTCAGTACTTC
>few|TRBV2|TRBJ1-1|TRBD1
CASSPGQSYAEAFF
TGTGCCAGCAGTCCGGGACAGTCATACGCTGAAGCTTTCTTT
>-|TRBV4-3|TRBJ2-5|-
CASSQETGYQETQYF
TGCGCCAGCAGCCAGGAAACAGGGTACCAAGAGACCCAGTACTTC
>-|TRBV7-3|TRBJ2-1|TRBD1
CASSPGQGNEQFF
TGTGCCAGCAGCCCGGGACAGGGGAATGAGCAGTTCTTC
>few|TRBV7-9|TRBJ2-5|-
CASSSPGTMGARETQYF
TGTGCCAGCAGCTCTCCCGGGACTATGGGGGCCCGGGAGACCCAGTACTTC
>-|TRBV19|TRBJ2-1|-
CASSASPADNEQFF
TGTGCCAGTAGTGCCTCCCCGGCTGACAATGAGCAGTTCTTC
>-|TRBV5-1|TRBJ2-7|TRBD2
CASSFAAGVVYEQYF
TGCGCCAGCAGCTTTGCAGCGGGAGTGGTCTACGAGCAGTACTTC
>-|TRBV30|TRBJ2-1|-
CAWTVGTGVYNEQFF
TGTGCCTGGACCGTGGGTACCGGAGTCTACAATGAGCAGTTCTTC
>-|TRBV7-3|TRBJ2-3|TRBD2
CASSSHTGLLAGGPYF
TGTGCCAGCAGCTCTCATACAGGTCTGCTAGCGGGGGGGCCGTATTTT
>-|TRBV4-2|TRBJ1-1|TRBD1
CASSRTGAAEAFF
TGTGCCAGCAGTCGTACAGGGGCGGCTGAAGCTTTCTTT
>-|TRBV13|TRBJ1-3|-
CASSLWGRDTIYF
TGTGCCAGCAGCTTGTGGGGAAGGGACACCATATATTTT
>once|TRBV6-5|TRBJ1-5|-
CASSKGLRGDQPQHF
TGTGCCAGCAGTAAAGGTCTAAGGGGGGATCAGCCCCAGCATTTT
>-|TRBV4-3|TRBJ2-1|-
CASSQVTGRNEQFF
TGCGCCAGCAGCCAAGTAACCGGGAGAAATGAGCAGTTCTTC
>-|TRBV6-5|TRBJ1-2|-
CASSEYGKSYGYTF
TGTGCCAGCAGTGAGTACGGTAAAAGCTATGGCTACACCTTC
>-|TRBV13|TRBJ2-7|TRBD2
CASSRAGGSSYEQYF
TGTGCCAGCAGCCGAGCGGGGGGAAGCTCCTACGAGCAGTACTTC